Listed below are T cell receptor beta chains from one sample, sequenced in a study of cytomegalovirus exposure and HLA in healthy donors. Measured with immunoSEQ multiplex PCR; TCRdb has only the in-frame clones, and not every one. The top ten clones hold roughly 3.2% of a sample with 73,000 or so clones, approximately 94% of them seen once. The sample comprised PBMCs. These receptors all come from a woman younger than 35 in good health and CMV-seropositive. Both conserved end residues are part of each CDR3. A D gene is named only where the DNA matches it firmly. Expanded clones get a size class; other rows say once, few or many, or leave the size out.

V gene	D gene	clone size	J gene	CDR3 DNA	CDR3 protein
TRBV18	TRBD1	NA	TRBJ2-2	TGTGCCAGCTCACCGCTCTCGACAGGGGGCGCGAACACCGGGGAGCTGTTTTTT	CASSPLSTGGANTGELFF
TRBV28	NA	NA	TRBJ1-2	TGTGCCAGCAGTTTAATAGACAGGCCGTTCTATGGCTACACCTTC	CASSLIDRPFYGYTF
TRBV18	TRBD1	NA	TRBJ2-7	TGTGCCAGCTCACCCGTGACAGGGACCTACGAGCAGTATTTC	CASSPVTGTYEQYF
TRBV11-2	TRBD1	NA	TRBJ2-2	TGTGCCAGCAGCATAGGACAGGGGAACACCGGGGAGCTGTTTTTT	CASSIGQGNTGELFF
TRBV28	TRBD1	NA	TRBJ1-2	TGTGCCAGCAGTGGACAGGGGGGCCTAGGCTATGGCTACACCTTC	CASSGQGGLGYGYTF
TRBV2	TRBD2	NA	TRBJ2-3	TGTGCCAGCAGTGAAGCGGGACTAGCGGTCACAGATACGCAGTATTTT	CASSEAGLAVTDTQYF
TRBV5-1	NA	NA	TRBJ1-1	TGCGCCAGCAGCTTAAGGGAGGACACTGAAGCTTTCTTT	CASSLREDTEAFF
TRBV28	TRBD1	NA	TRBJ1-1	TGTGCCAGCAGTCTTACAGGGGAGTCCGGTGAAGCTTTCTTT	CASSLTGESGEAFF
TRBV20-1	NA	once	TRBJ2-5	TGCAGTGGCGGGGTCCAAGAGACCCAGTACTTC	CSGGVQETQYF
TRBV5-8	NA	NA	TRBJ1-4	TGTGCCAGCGCCGCGGAGAATGAAAAACTGTTTTTT	CASAAENEKLFF
TRBV6-1	TRBD1	NA	TRBJ1-1	TGTGCCAGCAGTGTTCGGACAGGCCCGAACACTGAAGCTTTCTTT	CASSVRTGPNTEAFF
TRBV7-3	TRBD1	NA	TRBJ2-1	TGTGCCAGCAGCCCCGGCACAGGGGCTAGTGAGCAGTTCTTC	CASSPGTGASEQFF
TRBV21-1	NA	NA	TRBJ2-7	TGTGCCAGCAGCACGGAGGGACAGGGGAGCTCCTACGAGCAGTACTTC	CASSTEGQGSSYEQYF
TRBV27	TRBD2	NA	TRBJ2-2	TGTGCCAGCAGTATGGGACTAGCGGGAGGGCATGACGGGGAGCTGTTTTTT	CASSMGLAGGHDGELFF
TRBV28	NA	NA	TRBJ2-1	TGTGCCAGCAGTTTTGCGGTTCCCTACAATGAGCAGTTCTTC	CASSFAVPYNEQFF
TRBV6-6	NA	NA	TRBJ1-6	TGTGCCAGCAGACGGTCGGGGGATAATTCACCCCTCCACTTT	CASRRSGDNSPLHF
TRBV15	TRBD1	NA	TRBJ2-1	TGTGCCACCAGCAGACCAGAACAGGGGGCTTACAATGAGCAGTTCTTC	CATSRPEQGAYNEQFF
TRBV10-3	TRBD1	NA	TRBJ1-3	TGTGCCATCAGACAGGGGCGAAACACCATATATTTT	CAIRQGRNTIYF
TRBV15	TRBD1	NA	TRBJ1-4	TGTGCCACCAGCAGAGAATCCGGGACAGGGGGAGGTTGGACTAATGAAAAACTGTTTTTT	CATSRESGTGGGWTNEKLFF
TRBV27	NA	NA	TRBJ2-7	TGTGCCAGTATGACGGGGTCCTACGAGCAGTACTTC	CASMTGSYEQYF
TRBV18	NA	NA	TRBJ2-1	TGTGCCAGCTCACCTGAGCGTGAGCAGTTCTTC	CASSPEREQFF
TRBV7-2	TRBD1	NA	TRBJ1-1	TGTGCCAGCAGCTTGAACAGGGGGCGGACTGAAGCTTTCTTT	CASSLNRGRTEAFF
TRBV6-1	NA	NA	TRBJ2-1	TGTGCCAGCAGTGAAGACGTCCTGAAGCACAATGAGCAGTTCTTC	CASSEDVLKHNEQFF
TRBV28	TRBD1	NA	TRBJ1-4	TGTGCCAGCAGTTACCTCCCCGGACAGGGTAGTGAAAAACTGTTTTTT	CASSYLPGQGSEKLFF
TRBV19	NA	NA	TRBJ2-7	TGTGCCAGTAGTATTGCACCTACTACCTACGAGCAGTACTTC	CASSIAPTTYEQYF
TRBV28	TRBD1	NA	TRBJ1-5	TGTGCCAGCAGGACAGGGGGCCTCAATCAGCCCCAGCATTTT	CASRTGGLNQPQHF
TRBV29-1	TRBD1	NA	TRBJ2-7	TGCAGCGCCGGGACAGGGAAGGGAAACGAGCAGTACTTC	CSAGTGKGNEQYF
TRBV7-9	NA	NA	TRBJ2-7	TGTGCCAGCAGCTCTTCGGGAGACGAGCAGTACTTC	CASSSSGDEQYF
TRBV4-3	TRBD1	NA	TRBJ2-7	TGCGCCAGCAGCCAGGACGTCGTGAGGGACAGGACCTACGAGCAGTACTTC	CASSQDVVRDRTYEQYF
TRBV5-1	NA	NA	TRBJ2-3	TGCGCCAGTAGGCCGCGGTCTAGCACAGATACGCAGTATTTT	CASRPRSSTDTQYF
TRBV1	NA	NA	TRBJ1-2	TGCACCAGCAGCCGTGGACAGAACTATGGCTACACCTTC	CTSSRGQNYGYTF
TRBV7-4	NA	NA	TRBJ2-1	TGTGCCAGGGAACATAAACAGGGGGAGGGGAGGAATGAGCAGTTCTTC	CAREHKQGEGRNEQFF
TRBV19	NA	NA	TRBJ1-5	TGTGCCAGTAGTATAGTAAACGGGGGCAATCAGCCCCAGCATTTT	CASSIVNGGNQPQHF
TRBV6-1	TRBD2	NA	TRBJ2-1	TGTGCCAGCAGTGTTACTAGCGCCAACAATGAGCAGTTCTTC	CASSVTSANNEQFF
TRBV12-5	NA	NA	TRBJ2-3	TGTGCTAGTGGTTTGGTACAATTGGAGGACGGCTCCGATACGCAGTATTTT	CASGLVQLEDGSDTQYF
TRBV5-1	TRBD1	NA	TRBJ2-5	TGCGCCAGCAGCTTGGGACAGGGGGCAAGCGAGACCCAGTACTTC	CASSLGQGASETQYF
TRBV25-1	NA	NA	TRBJ1-2	TGTGCCAGCAGTGAATGTCAGGGCTCCTCCTATGGCTACACCTTC	CASSECQGSSYGYTF
TRBV27	NA	NA	TRBJ1-1	TGTGCCAGCAGTTTCGTCAGGGTGGGGATGAACACTGAAGCTTTCTTT	CASSFVRVGMNTEAFF
TRBV5-1	NA	NA	TRBJ2-5	TGCGCCAGCAGCTTAAGGAGCTTCGGAGAGACCCAGTACTTC	CASSLRSFGETQYF
TRBV5-1	TRBD1	NA	TRBJ2-1	TGCGCCAGCAGCTTGGGGACAGGTGGCTACAATGAGCAGTTCTTC	CASSLGTGGYNEQFF
TRBV7-9	NA	NA	TRBJ1-1	TGTGCCAGCAGCTTACGGGGTCGCGACACTGAAGCTTTCTTT	CASSLRGRDTEAFF
TRBV6-5	TRBD1	NA	TRBJ1-4	TGTGCCAGCAGTCCCCGCGGACAGGCGAATGAAAAACTGTTTTTT	CASSPRGQANEKLFF
TRBV7-8	TRBD1	NA	TRBJ2-1	TGTGCCAGCAGCTCGGGACAGGGCCTATACAATGAGCAGTTCTTC	CASSSGQGLYNEQFF
TRBV28	TRBD2	NA	TRBJ2-5	TGTGCCAGCAGTCTACGACTAGCGGGGCGTGCCGAGACCCAGTACTTC	CASSLRLAGRAETQYF
TRBV5-5	TRBD1	NA	TRBJ1-4	TGTGCCAGCAGTCCGGGACAGCCTAATGAAAAACTGTTTTTT	CASSPGQPNEKLFF
TRBV6-1	NA	NA	TRBJ2-7	TGTGCCAGCAGTGAGGCGGGACCGGGCCCCTACGAGCAGTACTTC	CASSEAGPGPYEQYF
TRBV29-1	NA	NA	TRBJ2-3	TGCAGCGTTGAAGATCCTCAGGGTTCCGATACGCAGTATTTT	CSVEDPQGSDTQYF
TRBV5-1	TRBD1	NA	TRBJ2-3	TGCGCCTCCGCTCGAGGACAGGGCACAGATACGCAGTATTTT	CASARGQGTDTQYF
TRBV19	NA	once	TRBJ1-4	TGTGCCAGTAGTGAAAACAGGGAGAAACTGTTTTTT	CASSENREKLFF
TRBV7-9	TRBD2	NA	TRBJ2-7	TGTGCCAGCAGCCGAGGACAGGAGTTTAGCGGGAGGGAGACCTACGAGCAGTACTTC	CASSRGQEFSGRETYEQYF
TRBV19	NA	NA	TRBJ2-5	TGTGCCAGTAGTATAGATTGGTACAGGGAACAGACCCAGTACTTC	CASSIDWYREQTQYF
TRBV5-4	TRBD1	NA	TRBJ1-3	TGTGCCACTTCGGGACAGACTAATGGAAACACCATATATTTT	CATSGQTNGNTIYF
TRBV10-3	NA	NA	TRBJ1-5	TGTGCCATCAGTGAGTCGAGCAGGGTCACTAGCAATCAGCCCCAGCATTTT	CAISESSRVTSNQPQHF
TRBV19	NA	few	TRBJ2-3	TGTGCCAGTAGTCGGGTCACCCACACAGATACGCAGTATTTT	CASSRVTHTDTQYF
TRBV19	TRBD1	NA	TRBJ1-6	TGTGCCAGTAGTACGGGGACAGTAGTTAATTCACCCCTCCACTTT	CASSTGTVVNSPLHF